The T cell receptor (delta chain) described here comes from a study of γδ T cells in repeated Plasmodium falciparum infection. Study in general: Some Malian samples span acute malaria episodes; others come from no-transmission periods. Whole-study results and caveats: Malian donors came from one small rural village, predominantly one ethnic group.

In germline, CDR1 is TSWWSYY, CDR2 QGS. The CDR3 loop spans 25 amino acids. Trimming took 3 bases from V and 3 from J; bases not matched to a gene: 33. Flow sorting of PBMC yielded separate Vgamma9/Vdelta2+ and Vdelta2-negative gammadelta T cell populations for bulk repertoire analysis. This clone has just a few counts. Its antigen is still unknown. TCRdb's protein for this DNA is that of a much larger clone and differs from the translation at residue 20, likely a read error; the protein shown is the DNA translation. TCRdb reanalysed the multiplex PCR reads via CATT. The top ten clones hold around 9.6% of a sample with approximately 93,000 delta-chain clones, more than 0.85% of them seen once.

The sequencing input was gamma-delta T cells from blood. The chain is built from TRDV1 and TRDJ1, with 11 bases fitting TRDD3. This TCR came from a pool of human donors (malaria-infected and uninfected, not separated). The CDR3, as DNA: TGTGCTCTTGGGGACCACTGGCCTTCCAGACGCAACTCTGGGGGATACAAGTGGTACGCCGATAAACTCATCTTT. Protein: CALGDHWPSRRNSGGYKWYADKLIF.